The 10 T cell receptor beta chains below were found in one sample sequenced in a study of cytomegalovirus exposure and HLA in healthy donors. In the PCR, 60 Vbeta and 13 Jbeta primers were used. TCRdb's copy holds only in-frame clones and misses some; the assay was immunoSEQ multiplex PCR. This table holds roughly 150,000 clones, around 72% found once. Sequenced input: PBMCs. These receptors were obtained from a female donor in good health and CMV-seronegative.

For this clone: At one of its ends the junction is not consistent with the germline gene, which may arise from a read error. The V gene is TRBV7-9, the J gene TRBJ2-7; a possible D gene is TRBD2 (6 bases). This CDR3 spans 14 amino acids. Per germline, CDR1 SEHNR and CDR2 FQNEAQ (reference sequence). The CDR3 is CSSSLARGSYEQYF. CDR3 coding DNA: TGTTCCAGCAGCTTGGCCCGGGGGTCCTACGAGCAGTACTTC.

The chain couples TRBV27 to TRBJ2-7; weak D call: TRBD2 (6 bases). Germline CDR1 MNHEY, CDR2 SMNVEV (reference sequence). This CDR3 is 14 amino acids long. Trimming cost V 3 bases and J 4 bases, with 13 bases left between them. CDR3 sequence (DNA): TGTGCCAGCAGTTTTCGGGGGAAATCGTACGAGCAGTACTTC. Protein: CASSFRGKSYEQYF.

The chain uses TRBV28 and TRBJ1-4; a possible D gene is TRBD1 (6 bases). V was pared by 3 bases and J by 0 bases, with 11 bases between. CDR1 and CDR2 (germline): MDHEN, SYDVKM. CDR3 size: 16 residues. This CDR3 reads CASSLDSPPTNEKLFF. CDR3 in DNA: TGTGCCAGCAGTTTGGACAGTCCCCCAACTAATGAAAAACTGTTTTTT.

There are a few counts of this clone. This chain uses TRBV6-4 with TRBJ2-3, with 8 bases aligning to TRBD1. Trimming removed 2 bases from V and 6 bases from J; junction bases left unmatched: 4. CDR1 is MRHNA, CDR2 SNTAGT, per germline. The CDR3 is 14 amino acids. The CDR3 reads CASSDTGGGDTQYF. The DNA of the CDR3 is TGTGCCAGCAGTGACACAGGGGGAGGCGATACGCAGTATTTT.

The rearrangement links TRBV5-1 to TRBJ2-3, with 14 bases that match TRBD2. CDR3 size: 15 residues. Germline V gene sequence: CDR1 SGHRS, CDR2 YFSETQ. V lost 0 bases and J lost 6; bases outside the gene matches: 0. Written as DNA, the CDR3 is TGCGCCAGCAGCTTGGGGACTAGCGGGAGGGATACGCAGTATTTT. This codes for CASSLGTSGRDTQYF.

V is TRBV5-4 and J is TRBJ2-7, with 8 bases identical to TRBD1. CDR3 size: 16 residues. Per the germline V gene, CDR1 is SGHNT and CDR2 is YYREEE (reference sequence). The V segment lost 1 base and the J segment 3 bases; nucleotides outside the gene matches: 9. In nucleotides, the CDR3 is TGTGCCAGCAGCTTGTTTGGGGACAGGTTGAACTACGAGCAGTACTTC. As protein: CASSLFGDRLNYEQYF.

The genes are TRBV2 and TRBJ1-3; D possibly corresponds to TRBD1 (6 bases). V lost 0 bases, J lost 4 bases, and 7 bases lay in between. The CDR3 is made up of 14 amino acids. The germline CDR1 and CDR2 sequences are SNHLY and FYNNEI. The CDR3 nucleotides are TGTGCCAGCAGTGAAGCCAGGGGAGGAAACACCATATATTTT. Its protein is CASSEARGGNTIYF.

This chain connects TRBV29-1 to TRBJ1-1; D possibly corresponds to TRBD1 (5 bases). CDR1 and CDR2 from the germline V gene are SQVTM and ANQGSEA. V was trimmed by 3 bases and J by 4 bases, leaving 15 bases between them. This CDR3 has 14 amino acids. CDR3 sequence (DNA): TGCAGCGTTGAGTCTCTACGCGGGGGCACTGAAGCTTTCTTT. It yields the protein CSVESLRGGTEAFF.

This clone was counted only a few times. V gene TRBV4-3 combines with J gene TRBJ1-1, with D possibly being TRBD1 (5 bases). Germline CDR1 and CDR2: LGHNA and YSLEER. V lost 0 bases and J lost 0, with 11 bases in between. The CDR3 sequence is 16 residues long. CDR3 region: CASSQDHGALNTEAFF. The CDR3 region has the DNA TGCGCCAGCAGCCAAGATCATGGGGCTCTGAACACTGAAGCTTTCTTT.

The chain uses TRBV5-4 and TRBJ1-2; TRBD1 is a possible D gene (6 bases). Germline V gene sequence: CDR1 SGHNT, CDR2 YYREEE (reference sequence). This CDR3 comprises 15 residues. The germline V and J ends were trimmed by 0 bases and 8 bases, with 17 bases remaining between them. The CDR3 reads CASSLVGAGAEGYTF. The DNA of the CDR3 is TGTGCCAGCAGCTTGGTTGGGGCAGGGGCGGAGGGCTACACCTTC. The variable domain in full, with the rest retrieved from reference TRBV5-4 and TRBJ1-2, is ETGVTQSPTHLIKTRGQQVTLRCSSQSGHNTVSWYQQALGQGPQFIFQYYREEENGRGNFPPRFSGLQFPNYSSELNVNALELDDSALYLCASSLVGAGAEGYTFGSGTRLTVV.